The clone carrying this TCR beta chain has a handful of counts. As yet, its antigen is unknown. This record comes from a study of cytomegalovirus exposure and HLA in healthy donors. Study-wide results and caveats: The study put 150 to 200 TCR beta chains on its list as cytomegalovirus-associated. Presence/absence results assume similar sequencing depth per donor, which may not hold.

PCR amplification relied on 60 Vbeta primers (plus 13 Jbeta primers). Assay: immunoSEQ multiplex PCR; the TCRdb copy retains only in-frame clones and omits some. The sample shows a few hundred thousand clones, approximately 80% of them seen only once. The CDR3 runs 15 residues. V was clipped by 4 bases and J by 8 bases; unmatched bases: 8. Germline CDR1 LGHNA, CDR2 YNFKEQ. This clonotype originated in a girl aged 10 to 17 in good health and CMV-seronegative. The chain carries TRBV4-2 and TRBJ1-4; 9 nucleotides match TRBD1. Sequencing was performed on PBMCs. The CDR3 spells CASSLGTGIGEKLFF. CDR3 DNA sequence: TGTGCCAGCAGCCTCGGGACAGGGATTGGGGAAAAACTGTTTTTT.